This TCR beta chain was recovered during a study of a mutant IDH1 vaccine in newly diagnosed glioma. Study-level background: Once 4-6 weeks had passed after radiotherapy alone, vaccination started, or it started with temozolomide cycles.

Regarding this clone: The antigen remains unidentified.

Study-wide results and limits: Induction of immune responses by the vaccine occurred in 93.3% of patients.

Trimming cost V 5 bases and J 7 bases, with 18 bases left between them. Germline loops: CDR1 SGHAT, CDR2 FQNNGV. CDR3 length: 15 amino acids. This sample's time point: week 5, during vaccination. With topical imiquimod, each dose of the vaccine consisted of 300 ug of mutant IDH1 20-mer peptide. Some clones are missing from TCRdb's copy, which holds only in-frame ones; the method was immunoSEQ multiplex PCR. The repertoire holds 25,000 to 30,000 clones, with 65% to 80% as singletons. The receptor comes from a man aged 35-49 years with glioma. Some clones in this sample may be carry-over from other donors' samples. The material sequenced was PBMCs, taken from a glioma patient whose treatment included an IDH1 peptide vaccine. This chain connects TRBV11-2 to TRBJ2-1, with no clear D. The CDR3 region is CASSHRSGGMNEQFF. The CDR3 DNA is TGTGCCAGCAGCCACCGCTCGGGTGGGATGAATGAGCAGTTCTTC.